What follows are 32 T cell receptor beta chains derived from one specimen sequenced in a study of T cells in Graves' hyperthyroidism and ophthalmopathy (dated by TCRdb to about 2019). The library was produced with multiplex PCR. The instrument given in TCRdb is Illumina HiSeq 2000. Amplification of TCR beta CDR3 regions was carried out from RNA transcripts. For the first round of RT-PCR on the TCR CDR3, the HTBI primer set was used together with the Qiagen OneStep RT-PCR kit. TCRdb's own reprocessing of the public reads used fastp at Q25 and MiXCR and kept productive beta chains. A single entry per CDR3 protein holds the most common genes and DNA from its merged rows. A total of fewer than 500,000 distinct CDR3 sequences appear in this sample, roughly 12% of them only once. 20% to 25% of the sample goes to the ten largest clones. The sample taken for sequencing was blood. The receptors come from a man between 25 and 39 years old with Graves' hyperthyroidism that later progressed to Graves' ophthalmopathy.

The sample holds a few counts of this clonotype. The chain links TRBV7-4 to TRBJ2-7, with unresolved D. The ends were cut back, 6 bases at V and 0 bases at J, with 9 bases in the middle. CDR1 and CDR2 from the germline V gene are SGHVT and SQSDAQ. The CDR3 covers 13 residues. CDR3 protein: CASRTPSSYEQYF. The CDR3 nucleotides read TGTGCCAGCAGAACTCCCAGCTCCTACGAGCAGTACTTC.

At least ten counts were recorded for this clonotype. The chain combines TRBV7-6 with TRBJ2-5; D is uncertain. Per germline, CDR1 SGHVS and CDR2 FNYEAQ. The CDR3 is 14 residues long. Deletions cut 3 bases from V and 6 bases from J, with 14 bases between. The CDR3 DNA reads as TGTGCCAGCAGCTTCTCAGATTCGTCGAAGACCCAGTACTTC. This translates into CASSFSDSSKTQYF.

The chain carries TRBV20-1 and TRBJ2-7; 8 nucleotides agree with TRBD1. V lost 2 bases to trimming and J lost 4 bases; unmatched junction nucleotides: 13. Per germline, CDR1 DFQATT and CDR2 SNEGSKA (reference sequence). CDR3 size: 16 residues. CDR3 amino acids: CSARPSGTGLRYEQYF. DNA of the CDR3: TGCAGTGCTAGACCCTCCGGGACAGGCCTGAGGTACGAGCAGTACTTC.

V gene TRBV10-3 combines with J gene TRBJ2-1, with D maybe TRBD2 (5 bases). Germline loops: CDR1 ENHRY, CDR2 SYGVKD. V was shortened by 3 bases and J by 2 bases, with 11 bases between the two germline ends. The CDR3 runs to 15 residues. The CDR3 bases are TGTGCCATCAGTGAAGGGCGGGCGACCTACAATGAGCAGTTCTTC. Its protein is CAISEGRATYNEQFF.

This clonotype was counted at least ten times. The chain has TRBV9 and TRBJ2-7; a weak D match, TRBD1 (6 bases). Trimming removed 4 bases at V and 8 bases at J, with 25 bases between. Looked up from germline, CDR1 is SGDLS and CDR2 is YYNGEE. This CDR3 has 16 amino acids. In nucleotides, the CDR3 is TGTGCCAGCAGCCCCCAGGTAGGGGGTAGCTCGTCCCAGCAGTACTTC. Protein sequence: CASSPQVGGSSSQQYF.

This clonotype was counted at least ten times. This CDR3 reads CASRRQESNTEAFF. The CDR3 region has the DNA TGTGCGAGCCGGAGACAGGAGTCAAACACTGAAGCTTTCTTT. V is TRBV12-5 and J is TRBJ1-1; tentatively, D is TRBD1 (6 bases). The germline CDR1 and CDR2 sequences are LGHNT and FRNRAP. The CDR3 sequence is 14 residues long.

Notes on this clonotype: This sequence may be a read error, since a much larger clone differs from it by one base. The chain uses TRBV28 and TRBJ2-1, with 12 bases matching TRBD2. Germline V gives CDR1 MDHEN, CDR2 SYDVKM. V shed 2 bases, J shed 7 bases, and the junction held 6 bases outside the gene matches. The CDR3 runs to 16 residues. DNA for the CDR3: TGTGCCAGCAGTTTACGGCTAGCGGGGGGGCAGAATGAGCAGTTCTTC. This gives the protein CASSLRLAGGQNEQFF. Drawing the rest from reference TRBV28 and TRBJ2-1, the complete variable domain is DVKVTQSSRYLVKRTGEKVFLECVQDMDHENMFWYRQDPGLGLRLIYFSYDVKMKEKGDIPEGYSVSREKKERFSLILESASTNQTSMYLCASSLRLAGGQNEQFFGPGTRLTVL.

CDR3 sequence reads: CASSGGGTNQPQHF. CDR3 sequence (DNA): TGTGCCAGCAGCGGGGGGGGGACGAATCAGCCCCAGCATTTT. The genes are TRBV9 and TRBJ1-5; D possibly corresponds to TRBD1 (5 bases). With 3 bases removed from V and 4 bases from J, the gap between germline ends came to 11 bases. The CDR3 is 14 residues long. CDR1 and CDR2 (germline): SGDLS, YYNGEE.

This clonotype was counted many times. The rearrangement joins TRBV5-1 to TRBJ1-1; D gene unclear. The CDR3 consists of 13 residues. Germline CDR1 SGHRS, CDR2 YFSETQ. V gave up 1 base and J gave up 10 bases, with 14 bases separating them. The CDR3 is CASSLRQSYVAFF. CDR3 sequence (DNA): TGCGCCAGCAGCTTGAGGCAGTCCTACGTAGCTTTCTTT.

This clonotype was seen at least ten times. The chain recombines TRBV11-2 with TRBJ1-5; D possibly corresponds to TRBD1 (5 bases). With 2 bases removed from V and 0 bases from J, the gap between germline ends came to 8 bases. Germline CDR1 SGHAT, CDR2 FQNNGV. The CDR3 runs 15 residues. The CDR3 protein is CASSLQGYSNQPQHF. Written as DNA, the CDR3 is TGTGCCAGCAGCTTACAGGGTTATAGCAATCAGCCCCAGCATTTT.

This clonotype was observed a few times. This chain links TRBV5-5 with TRBJ1-3, with 8 bases fitting TRBD1. The germline V gene encodes CDR1 SGHKS and CDR2 YYEKEE (reference sequence). Trimming cost V 2 bases and J 3 bases; bases outside gene matches: 7. The CDR3 sequence is 16 residues long. In DNA form, the CDR3 reads TGTGCCAGCAGCTTAGACCCAGGACAGGGTGGAAACACCATATATTTT. Encoded protein: CASSLDPGQGGNTIYF.

This clonotype turned up a few times. The chain recombines TRBV12-3 or TRBV12-4 with TRBJ1-1; D call uncertain. CDR3 length: 13 amino acids. V lost 7 bases to trimming and J lost 7 bases, with 16 bases between them. CDR3 nucleotide sequence: TGTGCCAGCACTCCCCATTTTGGTGGTGAAGCTTTCTTT. Translating gives CASTPHFGGEAFF.

This chain connects TRBV5-6 to TRBJ2-5; D possibly corresponds to TRBD1 (7 bases). CDR1 and CDR2 from the germline V gene are SGHDT and YYEEEE. The CDR3 covers 14 residues. Trimming pared 2 bases from V and 5 bases from J, leaving 13 bases between. This CDR3 reads CASSFGRGRETQYF. The DNA of the CDR3 is TGTGCCAGCAGCTTTGGCAGGGGGAGGGAGACCCAGTACTTC.

The chain recombines TRBV30 with TRBJ2-1; a weak D match, TRBD1 (6 bases). Trimming removed 4 bases at V and 3 bases at J, with 16 bases between. The CDR3 is made up of 15 amino acids. Germline V lookup: CDR1 GTSNPN, CDR2 SVGIG (reference sequence). CDR3 residues: CAWTSGGGFYNEQFF. CDR3 coding DNA: TGTGCCTGGACCTCGGGTGGGGGCTTCTACAATGAGCAGTTCTTC.

This clonotype was counted only a few times. The chain has TRBV9 and TRBJ1-2, with 11 nucleotides matching TRBD1. The V and J ends lost 0 bases and 3 bases, in that order; junction bases with no gene match: 4. Germline CDR1 reads SGDLS; CDR2 reads YYNGEE. CDR3 length equals 16 residues. The CDR3 loop is CASSVERTGGYYGYTF. In DNA form, the CDR3 reads TGTGCCAGCAGCGTAGAGAGGACAGGGGGCTACTATGGCTACACCTTC.

This clonotype was seen just once. J is TRBJ1-1 and V is TRBV10-3; no definite D call. From germline, CDR1 is ENHRY and CDR2 SYGVKD. The CDR3 covers 13 residues. Between the trimmed V and J ends, which lost 3 bases and 6 bases, there was a span of 11 bases. CDR3 in amino acids: CAISDGRNPEAFF. The CDR3 nucleotides are TGTGCCATCAGTGATGGGCGAAACCCTGAAGCTTTCTTT.

A note on this clonotype: This sequence may be a read error, since a much larger clone differs from it by one base. This chain links TRBV9 with TRBJ2-3, with D tentatively TRBD1 or TRBD2 (5 bases each). The length of the CDR3 is 14 residues. The ends were cut back, 0 bases at V and 6 bases at J, with 11 bases in the middle. Germline V gene data show CDR1 as SGDLS and CDR2 as YYNGEE. In DNA, the CDR3 is TGTGCCAGCAGCGTAGGACAGAGGGACGATACGCAGTATTTT. Translating it yields CASSVGQRDDTQYF.

With respect to this clonotype: Possible read error: a much larger clone is one base away. The chain employs TRBV20-1 and TRBJ1-2; possibly TRBD1 for D (6 bases). CDR1 DFQATT and CDR2 SNEGSKA come from the germline V gene (reference sequence). The CDR3 runs to 13 residues. Trimming shortened V by 0 bases and J by 5 bases, and 10 bases separated the two germline ends. The CDR3 sequence: CSARDPDRYGYTF. CDR3 sequence (DNA): TGCAGTGCTAGAGATCCGGACAGATATGGCTACACCTTC.

This clonotype showed up many times. The chain couples TRBV20-1 to TRBJ2-2; no definite D call. V was shortened by 5 bases and J by 5 bases, with 9 bases between the two germline ends. From germline, CDR1 is DFQATT and CDR2 SNEGSKA (reference sequence). This CDR3 has 12 residues. CDR3 region: CSARLETGELFF. In DNA form, the CDR3 reads TGCAGTGCTCGCCTCGAAACCGGGGAGCTGTTTTTT.

Many counts were recorded for this clonotype. This rearrangement joins TRBV2 to TRBJ2-5, with 7 bases lining up with TRBD2. The germline gives CDR1 SNHLY, CDR2 FYNNEI. The CDR3 runs 13 residues. V was pared by 4 bases and J by 6 bases, with 5 bases of the junction left unmatched. The CDR3 reads CASSGASGKTQYF. CDR3 sequence (DNA): TGTGCCAGCAGTGGGGCTAGCGGAAAGACCCAGTACTTC. The full variable domain, its missing parts supplied by reference TRBV2 and TRBJ2-5, is EPEVTQTPSHQVTQMGQEVILRCVPISNHLYFYWYRQILGQKVEFLVSFYNNEISEKSEIFDDQFSVERPDGSNFTLKIRSTKLEDSAMYFCASSGASGKTQYFGPGTRLLVL.

This chain uses TRBV29-1 with TRBJ2-3, with D tentatively TRBD2 (5 bases). Germline assignment: CDR1 SQVTM and CDR2 ANQGSEA. CDR3 length: 15 residues. V was clipped by 2 bases and J by 3 bases, with 15 bases between them. The CDR3 is CSVELRGLKTDTQYF. Written as DNA, the CDR3 is TGCAGCGTTGAACTTAGAGGGCTAAAAACAGATACGCAGTATTTT.

This clonotype was seen repeatedly, ten times or more. The gene calls are TRBV12-3 or TRBV12-4 and TRBJ1-1; D is perhaps TRBD1 (5 bases). The CDR3 has 15 amino acids. Trimming took off 5 bases at V and 0 bases at J, with 13 bases between the two ends. CDR3 sequence reads: CASSQLQALNTEAFF. CDR3 DNA sequence: TGTGCCAGCAGTCAATTACAGGCGCTGAACACTGAAGCTTTCTTT.

This sequence joins TRBV9 and TRBJ2-4; TRBD1 might be the D (6 bases). Per germline, CDR1 SGDLS and CDR2 YYNGEE. V shed 3 bases and J shed 1 base, with 20 bases lying between them. This CDR3 is built from 18 residues. CDR3 loop: CASSEPYSGVAAKNIQYF. CDR3 nucleotides: TGTGCCAGCAGCGAACCTTACTCAGGGGTTGCCGCCAAAAACATTCAGTACTTC.

The chain employs TRBV6-2 or TRBV6-3 and TRBJ2-3, with D perhaps matching TRBD1 (5 bases). The CDR3 extends over 12 amino acids. Trimming shortened V by 6 bases and J by 5 bases, and 9 bases separated the two germline ends. Per the germline V gene, CDR1 is MNHEY and CDR2 is SVGEGT. DNA for the CDR3: TGTGCCAGCAGACCTAGGGGAGATACGCAGTATTTT. It translates to CASRPRGDTQYF.

The sample holds a few counts of this clonotype. V gene TRBV6-1 combines with J gene TRBJ1-5, with D unresolved. V was pared by 6 bases and J by 7 bases, with 10 bases between. The CDR3 loop spans 12 amino acids. CDR1 is MNHNS and CDR2 is SASEGT in the germline V gene. The CDR3 region has the DNA TGTGCCAGCAGGCGGACGGGGCAGCCCCAGCATTTT. Encoded protein: CASRRTGQPQHF.

This sequence joins TRBV4-1 and TRBJ1-5; TRBD1 agrees at 8 bases. This CDR3 has 16 residues. CDR1 and CDR2 from the germline V gene are MGHRA and YSYEKL. V was pared by 0 bases and J by 5 bases, with 6 bases of the junction left unmatched. This CDR3 reads CASSQDSRGLHQPQHF. The CDR3, as DNA: TGCGCCAGCAGCCAAGATTCCAGGGGGCTCCATCAGCCCCAGCATTTT.

This clonotype was picked up many times. The chain has TRBV12-3 or TRBV12-4 and TRBJ2-5; D remains unclear. Trimming removed 6 bases from V and 2 bases from J, with 10 bases in between. The CDR3 totals 13 residues. CDR3 amino acids: CASRINMQETQYF. CDR3 sequence (DNA): TGTGCCAGCAGGATTAACATGCAAGAGACCCAGTACTTC.

Of note for this clonotype: Being one base from a much bigger clone, this may be a read error. The CDR3 DNA sequence: TGTGCCAGCAGTTCAAGCGGGGGGGGGAAAGAGACCCAGTACTTC. Its protein is CASSSSGGGKETQYF. The V and J genes are TRBV6-1 and TRBJ2-5, with 10 bases fitting TRBD2. Germline CDR1 reads MNHNS; CDR2 reads SASEGT. The CDR3 contains 15 residues. V lost 5 bases and J lost 3; bases outside the gene matches: 6.

The gene calls are TRBV5-8 and TRBJ1-6, with a possible D match to TRBD1 (5 bases). V shed 4 bases and J shed 6 bases, with 17 bases lying between them. This CDR3 is built from 16 residues. Germline V CDR1 and CDR2: SGHTS, YDEGEE. The CDR3 DNA reads as TGTGCCAGCAGCGGGGCCCCCGGGGGGGGTAATTCACCCCTCCACTTT. This encodes CASSGAPGGGNSPLHF.

The V gene is TRBV6-1, the J gene TRBJ1-1, with D unresolved. From germline, CDR1 is MNHNS and CDR2 SASEGT. This CDR3 is built from 11 residues. Trimming stripped 6 bases from V and 9 bases from J, with 11 bases between. The CDR3 loop reads CASSEPRKAFF. The CDR3 bases are TGTGCCAGCAGCGAGCCAAGAAAAGCTTTCTTT.

Points on this clonotype: A much larger clone lies one base from this, so it may be a read error. The CDR3: CGSSQAGLANIQYF. The CDR3 coding sequence is TGTGGCAGCAGCCAAGCGGGACTAGCGAACATTCAGTACTTC. V gene TRBV3-1 combines with J gene TRBJ2-4, with TRBD2 matching 10 bases. This CDR3 contains 14 residues. Germline V CDR1 and CDR2: LGHDT, YNNKEL (reference sequence). Variable domain in full (rest from reference TRBV3-1 and TRBJ2-4): DTAVSQTPKYLVTQMGNDKSIKCEQNLGHDTMYWYKQDSKKFLKIMFSYNNKELIINETVPNRFSPKSPDKAHLNLHINSLELGDSAVYFCGSSQAGLANIQYFGAGTRLSVL.

CDR3 sequence reads: CASSQAHRTLRGEQYF. Written as DNA, the CDR3 is TGCGCCAGCAGCCAAGCTCACAGAACTTTACGTGGGGAGCAGTACTTC. This chain links TRBV4-3 with TRBJ2-7; D unclear. Trimming cost V 1 base and J 7 bases, with 20 bases left between them. The CDR3 sequence is 16 residues long. Germline CDR1 LGHNA, CDR2 YSLEER.